Each of the 23 T cell receptor beta chains below was sequenced from the same sample in a study of T-cell memory formation after mild COVID-19. TCRdb itself ran the 5' RACE reads through MiXCR, one entry per CDR3 protein. The table has about 110,000 distinct CDR3 sequences, approximately 15% seen once. The specimen sequenced was PBMCs or a T cell subset sorted from them (not recorded which). All receptors come from an adult woman who had mild COVID-19 (a few samples of this study predate the infection). Cell type and time point are not known.

The rearrangement joins TRBV13 to TRBJ2-5, with D perhaps matching TRBD2 (6 bases). This CDR3 has 13 residues. The V end was cut by 6 bases, the J end by 2 bases, with 10 bases between. CDR1 is PRHDT and CDR2 is FYEKMQ in the germline V gene (reference sequence). The CDR3 nucleotides read TGTGCCAGCAGGGGACTCCTTCAAGAGACCCAGTACTTC. Amino acid sequence: CASRGLLQETQYF.

This clonotype occurred a few times. The CDR3 DNA follows: TGTGCCAGCAGTAGTTTAGGGGAGGTTCGGGCCTACGAGCAGTACTTC. Its protein product is CASSSLGEVRAYEQYF. The V and J genes are TRBV6-5 and TRBJ2-7; D is possibly TRBD2 (6 bases). The V gene's germline CDR1 is MNHEY and CDR2 SVGAGI. V lost 5 bases to trimming and J lost 2 bases, with 19 bases between them. This CDR3 is built from 16 residues.

The chain uses TRBV16 and TRBJ1-2, with TRBD1 identical over 7 bases. Germline trimming cut 1 base from V and 0 bases from J; bases unmatched to any gene: 8. CDR1 is KGHSY and CDR2 is FQNENV in the germline V gene. The CDR3 has 17 amino acids. The CDR3 DNA is TGTGCCAGCAGCCAATTCGTCAGGGGGGACTCTAACTATGGCTACACCTTC. This translates into CASSQFVRGDSNYGYTF. The whole variable domain, filled in from reference TRBV16 and TRBJ1-2, reads GEEVAQTPKHLVRGEGQKAKLYCAPIKGHSYVFWYQQVLKNEFKFLISFQNENVFDETGMPKERFSAKCLPNSPCSLEIQATKLEDSAVYFCASSQFVRGDSNYGYTFGSGTRLTVV.

The chain employs TRBV2 and TRBJ1-1, with 7 nucleotides matching TRBD1. The CDR3 has 13 amino acids. In germline, CDR1 is SNHLY, CDR2 FYNNEI. J lost 11 bases, V lost 6 bases, and 12 bases had no gene match. The CDR3 region is CASRTQGPYEAFF. CDR3 bases: TGTGCCAGCAGAACACAGGGGCCCTATGAGGCTTTCTTT.

This clonotype was observed a few times. The rearrangement links TRBV11-2 to TRBJ2-5; maybe TRBD1 (7 bases). Per germline, CDR1 SGHAT and CDR2 FQNNGV. This CDR3 is 15 amino acids long. Trimming shortened V by 5 bases and J by 7 bases, and 20 bases separated the two germline ends. CDR3 region: CASSARTGGKGTQYF. In DNA form, the CDR3 reads TGTGCCAGCAGCGCCAGGACAGGAGGGAAGGGGACCCAGTACTTC.

This clonotype was counted only a few times. This chain links TRBV7-9 with TRBJ2-3; 7 bases map to TRBD2. CDR1 is SEHNR and CDR2 is FQNEAQ in the germline V gene (reference sequence). This CDR3 region has 16 residues. J lost 2 bases, V lost 4 bases, and 9 bases had no gene match. In nucleotides, the CDR3 is TGTGCCAGCAGCTATATACTAGCGCGCTTCACAGATACGCAGTATTTT. Protein: CASSYILARFTDTQYF.

J is TRBJ1-1 and V is TRBV11-2; D possibly corresponds to TRBD1 (5 bases). Germline CDR1 is SGHAT and CDR2 is FQNNGV. This CDR3 has 14 residues. V lost 4 bases and J 4 bases, leaving 13 bases between the germline ends. The CDR3 DNA reads as TGTGCCAGCAGCTCGGGGGGTAGGTTCACTGAAGCTTTCTTT. This gives the protein CASSSGGRFTEAFF.

This clonotype appeared a few times. The chain combines TRBV7-9 with TRBJ1-1; TRBD1 might be the D (5 bases). Per germline, CDR1 SEHNR and CDR2 FQNEAQ (reference sequence). V lost 10 bases and J lost 3, with 27 bases in between. The CDR3 is 17 amino acids. The CDR3 spells CAIYFGAPMTPHTEAFF. Here the CDR3 DNA reads TGTGCCATCTACTTCGGGGCCCCCATGACCCCCCACACTGAAGCTTTCTTT.

The chain uses TRBV24-1 and TRBJ2-1; perhaps TRBD1 as D (6 bases). V shed 5 bases and J shed 7 bases, with 14 bases lying between them. Looked up from germline, CDR1 is KGHDR and CDR2 is SFDVKD. The CDR3 is 14 amino acids. DNA of the CDR3: TGTGCCACCAGTGCCTTGGGGGCCTCAAATGAGCAGTTCTTC. Amino acids: CATSALGASNEQFF.

Many counts were recorded for this clonotype. The V call is TRBV20-1, the J call TRBJ1-1, with D uncertain. The CDR3 runs 13 residues. Germline CDR1 and CDR2: DFQATT and SNEGSKA (reference sequence). Trimming pared 5 bases from V and 6 bases from J, leaving 16 bases between. The CDR3 bases are TGCAGTGCTCTCGGCCCCCGCCCCGCTGAAGCTTTCTTT. It codes for CSALGPRPAEAFF.

This clonotype turned up a few times. V gene TRBV7-9 combines with J gene TRBJ2-1; D not resolved. This CDR3 region has 16 residues. From germline, CDR1 is SEHNR and CDR2 FQNEAQ (reference sequence). Trimming left V 5 bases short and J 7 bases short, with 21 bases between. CDR3 loop: CASSTSPAGENNEQFF. The CDR3 DNA is TGTGCCAGCAGCACATCTCCGGCTGGAGAGAATAATGAGCAGTTCTTC.

This clonotype has a handful of counts. This chain links TRBV11-2 with TRBJ2-2; 10 bases align to TRBD2. CDR1 is SGHAT and CDR2 is FQNNGV in the germline V gene. The junction had 15 bases not matched to a gene; V was cut back by 5 bases and J by 9 bases. The CDR3 sequence is 17 residues long. CDR3 sequence: CASSLTPGLAADRELFF. CDR3 sequence (DNA): TGTGCCAGCAGCCTAACCCCCGGACTAGCGGCGGACCGGGAGCTGTTTTTT.

This clonotype was counted a few times. This chain joins TRBV5-6 and TRBJ2-5, with a weak D call TRBD2 (6 bases). The CDR3 length is 16 residues. Trimming pared 0 bases from V and 4 bases from J, leaving 16 bases between. CDR1 and CDR2 (germline): SGHDT, YYEEEE. CDR3 DNA: TGTGCCAGCAGCTTGGGAGCGGGCGTTTTCGGAGAGACCCAGTACTTC. It is translated as CASSLGAGVFGETQYF.

There are a few counts of this clonotype. V is TRBV3-1 and J is TRBJ2-7, with 8 nucleotides matching TRBD1. Germline CDR1 is LGHDT and CDR2 is YNNKEL (reference sequence). V shed 10 bases and J 6 bases; nucleotides not matched to a gene: 14. This CDR3 has 14 residues. In DNA, the CDR3 is TGTGCCACCTCTCCGGGACAGGTGCATCGCGAGCAGTACTTC. Its protein product is CATSPGQVHREQYF.

This clonotype was counted only a few times. This chain links TRBV10-3 with TRBJ2-1, with TRBD2 identical over 9 bases. The CDR3 is 15 amino acids. The V gene end was trimmed by 1 base and the J gene end by 3 bases; junction bases not matched to a gene: 1. From germline, CDR1 is ENHRY and CDR2 SYGVKD. CDR3 DNA: TGTGCCATCAGTGAGTTTAGCGGGGGCTACAATGAGCAGTTCTTC. Amino acids: CAISEFSGGYNEQFF.

This clonotype has more than one count but fewer than ten. The chain employs TRBV12-3 or TRBV12-4 and TRBJ1-1; tentative D call: TRBD1 (6 bases). The CDR3 covers 15 residues. The V gene lost 5 bases and the J gene lost 7 bases, with 20 bases spanning the gap. In nucleotides, the CDR3 is TGTGCCAGCAGTCTCCGACCCGACAGGAGAATTGAAGCTTTCTTT. Translation: CASSLRPDRRIEAFF.

The V gene is TRBV12-3 or TRBV12-4, the J gene TRBJ1-2; TRBD1 agrees at 7 bases. Trimming at V came to 7 bases and at J to 4 bases, leaving 9 bases not matched to a gene. The CDR3 contains 14 residues. As DNA, the CDR3 is TGTGCCAGCACCCCGGACAGGTTTATCTATGGCTACACCTTC. It codes for CASTPDRFIYGYTF.

In this sample, this clonotype turned up a few times. This chain uses TRBV12-3 or TRBV12-4 with TRBJ1-5; D unresolved. V was trimmed by 5 bases and J by 3 bases, leaving 14 bases between them. This CDR3 region has 15 residues. DNA of the CDR3: TGTGCCAGCAGTCCGTATGATTGGGACAATCAGCCCCAGCATTTT. Its protein is CASSPYDWDNQPQHF.

The chain uses TRBV30 and TRBJ2-7; TRBD1 aligns across 7 bases. The CDR3 loop spans 16 amino acids. Germline CDR1 reads GTSNPN; CDR2 reads SVGIG (reference sequence). The ends lost 0 bases at V and 2 bases at J; junction bases unmatched: 10. The chain's CDR3 is CAWSVPGTARTYEQYF. The CDR3 coding sequence is TGTGCCTGGAGTGTACCCGGGACAGCGAGAACCTACGAGCAGTACTTC.

This clonotype occurred a few times. The chain recombines TRBV25-1 with TRBJ2-5; D remains ambiguous. V gave up 4 bases and J gave up 5 bases, with 11 bases separating them. Germline V gives CDR1 MGHDK, CDR2 SYGVNS. The CDR3 covers 13 residues. The CDR3 bases are TGTGCCAGCAGTGGACTCCTCTGGGAGACCCAGTACTTC. Its protein is CASSGLLWETQYF.

This chain joins TRBV10-3 and TRBJ2-5; 9 bases align to TRBD2. V dropped 3 bases and J dropped 1; count of bases not matched to a gene: 9. The CDR3 is made up of 17 amino acids. Germline CDR1 ENHRY, CDR2 SYGVKD. CDR3 region: CAISDNKVAGVQETQYF. CDR3 DNA: TGTGCCATCAGTGATAATAAAGTAGCGGGGGTCCAAGAGACCCAGTACTTC.

As to this clonotype: One end of the junction does not line up with germline, which may come from a read error. The chain links TRBV9 to TRBJ2-4; 7 bases match TRBD2. Germline CDR1 is SGDLS and CDR2 is YYNGEE. This CDR3 has 16 residues. For the CDR3, the DNA is TGTGCCAGCAGCCCCCAGGATAGACTAGCCAAAAACATTCAGTGCTTC. Its translation: CASSPQDRLAKNIQCF.

The gene calls are TRBV5-1 and TRBJ2-1; 10 bases are shared with TRBD2. Germline values: CDR1 SGHRS, CDR2 YFSETQ. This CDR3 contains 17 residues. Trimming at V came to 3 bases and at J to 8 bases, leaving 14 bases not matched to a gene. The chain's CDR3 is CASSSGLELAGVDEQFF. CDR3 DNA sequence: TGCGCCAGCAGCTCGGGACTAGAGCTAGCGGGAGTGGATGAGCAGTTCTTC.